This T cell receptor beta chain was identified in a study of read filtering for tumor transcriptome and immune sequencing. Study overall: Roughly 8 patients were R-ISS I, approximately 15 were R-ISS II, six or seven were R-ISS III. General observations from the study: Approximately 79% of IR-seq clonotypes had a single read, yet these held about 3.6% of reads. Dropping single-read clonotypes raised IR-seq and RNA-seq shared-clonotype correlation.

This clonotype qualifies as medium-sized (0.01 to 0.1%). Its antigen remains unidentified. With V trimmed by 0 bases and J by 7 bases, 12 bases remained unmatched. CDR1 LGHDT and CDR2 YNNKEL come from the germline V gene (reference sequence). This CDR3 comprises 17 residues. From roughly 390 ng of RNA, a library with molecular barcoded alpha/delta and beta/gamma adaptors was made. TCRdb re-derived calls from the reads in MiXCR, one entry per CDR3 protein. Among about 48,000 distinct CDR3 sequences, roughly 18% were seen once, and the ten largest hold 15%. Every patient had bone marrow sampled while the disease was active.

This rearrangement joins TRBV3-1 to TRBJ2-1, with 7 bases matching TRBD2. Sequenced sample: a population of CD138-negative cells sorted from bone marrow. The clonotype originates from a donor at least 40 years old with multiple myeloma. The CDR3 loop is CASSQDYGSGKGNEQFF. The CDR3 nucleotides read TGTGCCAGCAGCCAAGATTATGGGAGCGGGAAGGGGAATGAGCAGTTCTTC.